This T cell receptor beta chain was identified during a study of T cells in Graves' hyperthyroidism and ophthalmopathy. Amplified TCR beta CDR3 regions derived from RNA transcripts. HTBI primers were employed in a first-round RT-PCR of the TCR CDR3. TCRdb re-analysed the multiplex PCR reads in MiXCR, keeping a single row per CDR3 protein. The sample has hundreds of thousands of distinct CDR3 sequences, roughly 14% seen once. Uncontrolled infection, other autoimmune disease, pregnancy or lactation disqualified patients from enrolment. This clonotype was picked up many times. CDR1 and CDR2 from the germline V gene are MNHEY and SVGEGT. CDR3 size: 12 residues. The germline V and J ends were trimmed by 7 bases and 3 bases, with 10 bases remaining between them.

The origin of this receptor is a woman aged 45-65 years with Graves' ophthalmopathy. The chain combines TRBV6-2 or TRBV6-3 with TRBJ2-7; D gene uncertain. Sequenced: blood. CDR3 region: CASTKRGYEQYF. The CDR3 region has the DNA TGTGCCAGCACCAAACGTGGCTACGAGCAGTACTTC.